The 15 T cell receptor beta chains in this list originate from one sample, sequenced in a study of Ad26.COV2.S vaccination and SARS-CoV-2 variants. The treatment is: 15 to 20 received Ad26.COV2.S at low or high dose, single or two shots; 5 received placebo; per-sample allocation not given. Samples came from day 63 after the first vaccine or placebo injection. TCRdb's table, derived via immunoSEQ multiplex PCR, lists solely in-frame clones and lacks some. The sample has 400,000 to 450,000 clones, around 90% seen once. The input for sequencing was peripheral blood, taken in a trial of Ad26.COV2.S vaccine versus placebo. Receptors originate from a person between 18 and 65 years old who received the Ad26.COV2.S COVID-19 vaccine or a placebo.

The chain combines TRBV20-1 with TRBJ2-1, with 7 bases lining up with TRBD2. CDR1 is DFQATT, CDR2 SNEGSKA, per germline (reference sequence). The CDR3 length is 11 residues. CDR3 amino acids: CRGTTYNEQFF. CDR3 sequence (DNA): TGCAGGGGGACTACCTACAATGAGCAGTTCTTC.

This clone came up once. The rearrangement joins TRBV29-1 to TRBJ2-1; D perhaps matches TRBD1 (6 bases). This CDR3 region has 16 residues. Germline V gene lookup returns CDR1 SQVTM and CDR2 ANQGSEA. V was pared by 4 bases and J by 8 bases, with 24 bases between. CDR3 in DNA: TGCAGCGTTGTTCCTTTCCGGGACAACTCTCGCGATGAGCAGTTCTTC. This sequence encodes CSVVPFRDNSRDEQFF.

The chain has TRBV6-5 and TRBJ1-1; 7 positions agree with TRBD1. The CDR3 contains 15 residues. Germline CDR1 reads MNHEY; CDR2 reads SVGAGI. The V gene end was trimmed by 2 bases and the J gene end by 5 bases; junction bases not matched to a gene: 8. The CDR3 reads CASSYTTGVKTEAFF. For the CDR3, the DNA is TGTGCCAGCAGTTACACAACAGGGGTAAAAACTGAAGCTTTCTTT.

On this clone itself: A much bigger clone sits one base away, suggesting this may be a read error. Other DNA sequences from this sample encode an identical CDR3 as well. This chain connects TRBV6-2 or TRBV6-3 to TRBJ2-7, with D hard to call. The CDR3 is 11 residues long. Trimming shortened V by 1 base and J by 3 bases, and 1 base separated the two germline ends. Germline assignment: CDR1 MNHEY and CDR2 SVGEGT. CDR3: CASSYFYEQYF. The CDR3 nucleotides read TGTGCCAGCAGTTACTTCTACGAGCAGTACTTC.

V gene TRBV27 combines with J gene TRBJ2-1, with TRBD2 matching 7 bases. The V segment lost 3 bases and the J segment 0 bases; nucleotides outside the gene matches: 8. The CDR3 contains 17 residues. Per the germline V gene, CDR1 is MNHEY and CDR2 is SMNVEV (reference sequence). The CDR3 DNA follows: TGTGCCAGCAGTTTCCTCTTGCGCGGGAGCTCCTACAATGAGCAGTTCTTC. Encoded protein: CASSFLLRGSSYNEQFF.

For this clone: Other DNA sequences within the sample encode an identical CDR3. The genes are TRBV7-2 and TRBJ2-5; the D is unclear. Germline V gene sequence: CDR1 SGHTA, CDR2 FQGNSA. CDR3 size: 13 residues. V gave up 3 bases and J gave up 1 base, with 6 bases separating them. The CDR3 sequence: CASSFGVQETQYF. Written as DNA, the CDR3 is TGTGCCAGCAGCTTTGGGGTCCAAGAGACCCAGTACTTC.

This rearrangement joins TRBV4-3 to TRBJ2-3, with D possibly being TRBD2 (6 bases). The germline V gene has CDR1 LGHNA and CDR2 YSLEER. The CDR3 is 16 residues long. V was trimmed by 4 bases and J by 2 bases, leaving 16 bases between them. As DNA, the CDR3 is TGCGCCAGCAGCCGGTCGGGACTTCCATACACAGATACGCAGTATTTT. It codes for CASSRSGLPYTDTQYF.

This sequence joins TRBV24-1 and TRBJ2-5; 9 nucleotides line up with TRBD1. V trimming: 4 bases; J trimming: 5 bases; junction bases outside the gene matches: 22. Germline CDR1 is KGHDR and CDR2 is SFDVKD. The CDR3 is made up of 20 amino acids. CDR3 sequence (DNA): TGTGCCACCAGTGACCCCAAACAGACGAACAGGGGGCTTACCAGGGAGACCCAGTACTTC. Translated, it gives CATSDPKQTNRGLTRETQYF.

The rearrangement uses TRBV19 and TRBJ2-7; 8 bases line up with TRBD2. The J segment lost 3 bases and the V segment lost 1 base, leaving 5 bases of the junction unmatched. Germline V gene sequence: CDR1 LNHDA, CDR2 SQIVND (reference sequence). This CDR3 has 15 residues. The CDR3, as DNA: TGTGCCAGTAGTATAGTAGGCGGGAGGCTCTACGAGCAGTACTTC. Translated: CASSIVGGRLYEQYF. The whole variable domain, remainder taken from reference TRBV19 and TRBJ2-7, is DGGITQSPKYLFRKEGQNVTLSCEQNLNHDAMYWYRQDPGQGLRLIYYSQIVNDFQKGDIAEGYSVSREKKESFPLTVTSAQKNPTAFYLCASSIVGGRLYEQYFGPGTRLTVT.

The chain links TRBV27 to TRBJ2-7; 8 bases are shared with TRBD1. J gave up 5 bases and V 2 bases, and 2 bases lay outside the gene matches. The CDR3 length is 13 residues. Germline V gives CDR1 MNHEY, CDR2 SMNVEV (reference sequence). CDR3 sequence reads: CASSLGQGHEQYF. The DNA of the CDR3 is TGTGCCAGCAGTTTAGGACAGGGCCACGAGCAGTACTTC.

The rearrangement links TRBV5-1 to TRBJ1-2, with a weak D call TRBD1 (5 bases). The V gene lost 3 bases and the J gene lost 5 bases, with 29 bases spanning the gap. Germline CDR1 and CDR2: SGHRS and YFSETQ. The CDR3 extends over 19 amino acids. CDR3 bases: TGCGCCAGCAGCTATCCGTCCCGGACATCCCCCCATACCATTTATGGCTACACCTTC. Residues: CASSYPSRTSPHTIYGYTF.

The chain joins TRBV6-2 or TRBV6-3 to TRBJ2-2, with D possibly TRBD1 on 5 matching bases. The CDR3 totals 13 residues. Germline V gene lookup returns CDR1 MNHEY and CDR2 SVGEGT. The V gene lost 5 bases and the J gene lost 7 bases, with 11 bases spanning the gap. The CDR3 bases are TGTGCCAGCAGTCAGACAGCCCTCGGGGAGCTGTTTTTT. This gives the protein CASSQTALGELFF.

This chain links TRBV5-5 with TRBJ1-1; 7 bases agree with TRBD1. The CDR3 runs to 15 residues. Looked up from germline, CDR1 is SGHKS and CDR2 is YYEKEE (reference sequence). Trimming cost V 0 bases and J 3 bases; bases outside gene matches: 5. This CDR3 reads CASSLETGYHTEAFF. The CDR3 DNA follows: TGTGCCAGCAGCTTGGAGACAGGGTATCACACTGAAGCTTTCTTT.

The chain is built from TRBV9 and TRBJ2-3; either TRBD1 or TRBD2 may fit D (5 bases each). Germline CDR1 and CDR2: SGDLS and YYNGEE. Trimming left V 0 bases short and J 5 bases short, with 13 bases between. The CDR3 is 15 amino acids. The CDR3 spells CASSVGTGTGDTQYF. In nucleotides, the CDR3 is TGTGCCAGCAGCGTAGGAACGGGGACCGGAGATACGCAGTATTTT.

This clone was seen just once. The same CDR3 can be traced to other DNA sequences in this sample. This CDR3 reads CASSLGGNTEAFF. The DNA for the CDR3 is TGCGCCAGCAGCTTGGGGGGAAACACTGAAGCTTTCTTT. The chain carries TRBV5-1 and TRBJ1-1; unclear D gene. The ends were cut back, 0 bases at V and 2 bases at J, with 5 bases in the middle. CDR3 length equals 13 residues. Looked up from germline, CDR1 is SGHRS and CDR2 is YFSETQ. Combining the CDR3 with reference TRBV5-1 and TRBJ1-1 gives the whole variable domain KAGVTQTPRYLIKTRGQQVTLSCSPISGHRSVSWYQQTPGQGLQFLFEYFSETQRNKGNFPGRFSGRQFSNSRSEMNVSTLELGDSALYLCASSLGGNTEAFFGQGTRLTVV.